The 28 T cell receptor beta chains below were found in one sample sequenced in a study of beta chain features in type 1 diabetes. General study results and limits: All four CD4+ subsets from Type 1 diabetes patients carried moderately but significantly shorter TCRB CDR3s.

The investigators reverse transcribed all of the isolated RNA, so they sequenced expressed TCRB transcripts. Sequencing used immunoSEQ multiplex PCR; TCRdb keeps in-frame clones, though not all of them. Among hundreds of thousands of clones listed, roughly an eighth were seen once. No cognate antigen is known for these TCRs. Material for sequencing was naive CD4+ T cells from blood. These receptors all stem from a man aged 18 to 30 with type 1 diabetes.

Only a few counts were recorded for this clone. This rearrangement joins TRBV18 to TRBJ2-1, with D possibly TRBD2 on 6 matching bases. Germline V gene lookup returns CDR1 KGHSH and CDR2 LQKENI. This CDR3 is built from 16 residues. The ends were cut back, 3 bases at V and 7 bases at J, with 19 bases in the middle. CDR3 amino acids: CASSPFQDMGTNEQFF. The CDR3 bases are TGTGCCAGCTCACCCTTTCAGGACATGGGGACTAATGAGCAGTTCTTC.

The chain joins TRBV7-2 to TRBJ2-3, with 9 bases lining up with TRBD2. The CDR3 is 16 amino acids. Per the germline V gene, CDR1 is SGHTA and CDR2 is FQGNSA. V lost 2 bases, J lost 1 base, and 4 bases stayed unmatched. For the CDR3, the DNA is TGTGCCAGCAGCTTACTGGGACTAGCTGGCACAGATACGCAGTATTTT. This translates into CASSLLGLAGTDTQYF.

This clone appeared a few times. This chain connects TRBV5-1 to TRBJ2-7, with a possible D match to TRBD1 (6 bases). Deletions cut 4 bases from V and 0 bases from J, with 20 bases between. From germline, CDR1 is SGHRS and CDR2 YFSETQ. The CDR3 loop spans 17 amino acids. CDR3 loop: CASSPTYSPTGSYEQYF. As DNA, the CDR3 is TGCGCCAGCAGCCCGACATATTCTCCGACAGGCTCCTACGAGCAGTACTTC.

The V call is TRBV4-2, the J call TRBJ1-4; no definite D call. CDR3 length: 16 residues. Germline V gene lookup returns CDR1 LGHNA and CDR2 YNFKEQ. Trimming pared 0 bases from V and 2 bases from J, leaving 10 bases between. This CDR3 is CASSQDPGVTNEKLFF. CDR3 nucleotides: TGTGCCAGCAGCCAAGATCCTGGGGTTACTAATGAAAAACTGTTTTTT.

This sequence joins TRBV7-2 and TRBJ1-2, with D unresolved. The CDR3 loop spans 13 amino acids. The germline V and J ends were trimmed by 3 bases and 5 bases, with 10 bases remaining between them. The germline V gene encodes CDR1 SGHTA and CDR2 FQGNSA. CDR3 loop: CASSFVGSYGYTF. Here the CDR3 DNA reads TGTGCCAGCAGCTTTGTAGGTTCTTATGGCTACACCTTC.

V and J are TRBV6-6 and TRBJ1-6, with 8 bases lining up with TRBD1. CDR1 is MNHNY, CDR2 SVGAGI, per germline (reference sequence). This CDR3 contains 14 residues. V dropped 5 bases and J dropped 9; count of bases not matched to a gene: 6. CDR3 DNA sequence: TGTGCCAGCAGTCCCGGGACAGGTGGTTCACCCCTCCACTTT. Translating it yields CASSPGTGGSPLHF.

This clone turned up a few times. The chain links TRBV10-3 to TRBJ2-7; the match to TRBD1 covers 8 bases. The CDR3 is 15 residues long. The germline CDR1 and CDR2 sequences are ENHRY and SYGVKD. Trimming took 0 bases from V and 6 from J; bases not matched to a gene: 7. CDR3 sequence reads: CAISESIGQGGEQYF. The CDR3 coding sequence is TGTGCCATCAGTGAGTCGATAGGACAGGGCGGCGAGCAGTACTTC.

The rearrangement joins TRBV6-5 to TRBJ2-1; tentatively, D is TRBD2 (5 bases). Germline CDR1 MNHEY, CDR2 SVGAGI. V was trimmed by 8 bases and J by 7 bases, leaving 12 bases between them. The CDR3 spans 12 residues. CDR3 in DNA: TGTGCCAGCGGATGGACTTGGAATGAGCAGTTCTTC. This encodes CASGWTWNEQFF.

This clone has more than one count but fewer than ten. The V and J genes are TRBV14 and TRBJ2-7; maybe TRBD2 (6 bases). The CDR3 has 15 residues. Germline CDR1 reads SGHDN; CDR2 reads FVKESK. Trimming cost V 2 bases and J 1 base, with 12 bases left between them. This CDR3 reads CASSQQGLASYEQYF. DNA for the CDR3: TGTGCCAGCAGCCAACAGGGACTGGCTTCCTACGAGCAGTACTTC.

V is TRBV10-3 and J is TRBJ1-4; D may be TRBD1 (5 bases). Germline V gene sequence: CDR1 ENHRY, CDR2 SYGVKD. There are 14 residues in the CDR3. V dropped 10 bases and J dropped 7 bases, with 19 bases sitting between them. CDR3 residues: CATTQGRGGEKLFF. The DNA of the CDR3 is TGTGCCACCACGCAGGGAAGGGGTGGTGAAAAACTGTTTTTT.

This clone was recorded a few times. This CDR3 reads CASSLDQGEQPQHF. The DNA for the CDR3 is TGCGCCAGCAGCTTGGATCAGGGTGAACAGCCCCAGCATTTT. The genes are TRBV5-1 and TRBJ1-5, with a possible D match to TRBD1 (5 bases). This CDR3 contains 14 residues. The germline gives CDR1 SGHRS, CDR2 YFSETQ. Trimming took 0 bases from V and 7 from J, leaving 11 bases between them.

This clone was found a few times. V and J are TRBV19 and TRBJ2-1; perhaps TRBD2 as D (5 bases). CDR3 length: 12 amino acids. V was trimmed by 10 bases and J by 7 bases, leaving 14 bases between them. Germline loops: CDR1 LNHDA, CDR2 SQIVND (reference sequence). This CDR3 is CATEGLGNEQFF. The CDR3 bases are TGTGCCACCGAGGGTCTGGGAAATGAGCAGTTCTTC.

The rearrangement joins TRBV9 to TRBJ2-1; 9 bases are a match to TRBD2. V was pared by 2 bases and J by 2 bases, with 5 bases of the junction left unmatched. The CDR3 totals 16 residues. Germline loops: CDR1 SGDLS, CDR2 YYNGEE. The CDR3 region has the DNA TGTGCCAGCAGCGTGAAAGCGGGGGGCCCCTACAATGAGCAGTTCTTC. Translated: CASSVKAGGPYNEQFF.

The J gene is TRBJ2-4, the V gene TRBV6-6; D might be TRBD1 or TRBD2, each matching 5 bases. Germline CDR1 is MNHNY and CDR2 is SVGAGI (reference sequence). The CDR3 length is 15 residues. Trimming shortened V by 8 bases and J by 0 bases, and 14 bases separated the two germline ends. This CDR3 is CASSPTGGAKNIQYF. CDR3 in DNA: TGTGCCAGCTCCCCGACTGGGGGAGCCAAAAACATTCAGTACTTC.

The J gene is TRBJ1-6, the V gene TRBV30; D perhaps matches TRBD1 (5 bases). The CDR3 is 13 amino acids. Germline values: CDR1 GTSNPN, CDR2 SVGIG (reference sequence). Trimming removed 3 bases at V and 8 bases at J, with 11 bases between. CDR3 DNA sequence: TGTGCCTGGAGAGCTCAAGGGGATTCACCCCTCCACTTT. Its translation is CAWRAQGDSPLHF.

V and J are TRBV5-6 and TRBJ2-5; D unresolved. The CDR3 has 13 amino acids. CDR1 SGHDT and CDR2 YYEEEE come from the germline V gene. The V gene lost 0 bases and the J gene lost 3 bases, with 6 bases spanning the gap. This chain's CDR3 is CASSLGSEETQYF. The CDR3 nucleotides are TGTGCCAGCAGCTTGGGGTCGGAAGAGACCCAGTACTTC.

The chain combines TRBV7-6 with TRBJ1-1; 7 nucleotides align to TRBD1. The CDR3 is made up of 14 amino acids. V lost 5 bases, J lost 1 base, and 4 bases stayed unmatched. The germline CDR1 and CDR2 sequences are SGHVS and FNYEAQ. CDR3 sequence reads: CASSGDSGNTEAFF. The CDR3 DNA reads as TGTGCCAGCAGCGGGGACAGTGGGAACACTGAAGCTTTCTTT.

The gene calls are TRBV2 and TRBJ1-3; D unresolved. The V gene's germline CDR1 is SNHLY and CDR2 FYNNEI. V was trimmed by 6 bases and J by 0 bases, leaving 15 bases between them. The CDR3 sequence is 16 residues long. CDR3 nucleotides: TGTGCCAGCAGGCCCGAGACGGTGAACTCTGGAAACACCATATATTTT. Translated, it gives CASRPETVNSGNTIYF.

The V call is TRBV5-1, the J call TRBJ2-2, with a possible D match to TRBD1 (6 bases). Germline CDR1 SGHRS, CDR2 YFSETQ. V was shortened by 0 bases and J by 6 bases, with 18 bases between the two germline ends. This CDR3 has 17 residues. CDR3 residues: CASSLAVGQSIPGELFF. The CDR3 DNA follows: TGCGCCAGCAGCTTGGCCGTGGGACAATCCATTCCCGGGGAGCTGTTTTTT.

This sequence joins TRBV6-1 and TRBJ2-7; 7 bases are shared with TRBD1. V lost 6 bases and J lost 5; bases outside the gene matches: 10. Germline V gene data show CDR1 as MNHNS and CDR2 as SASEGT. There are 14 residues in the CDR3. As DNA, the CDR3 is TGTGCCAGCAGACAGGGGAGTCCCTCTGACGAGCAGTACTTC. It translates to CASRQGSPSDEQYF.

This clone was recorded only once. The rearrangement joins TRBV6-5 to TRBJ1-2; weak D call: TRBD1 (6 bases). The CDR3 is 12 residues long. Germline CDR1 MNHEY, CDR2 SVGAGI. V was pared by 11 bases and J by 8 bases, with 18 bases between. The CDR3 here is CAARQVSKGYTF. DNA of the CDR3: TGTGCCGCGAGACAGGTCTCTAAAGGCTACACCTTC.

In this sample, this clone turned up a few times. This chain links TRBV10-3 with TRBJ2-2; TRBD1 might be the D (6 bases). The V gene's germline CDR1 is ENHRY and CDR2 SYGVKD. There are 11 residues in the CDR3. V gave up 10 bases and J gave up 5 bases, with 8 bases separating them. CDR3 coding DNA: TGTGCCACCAGGGGTACCGGGGAGCTGTTTTTT. This gives the protein CATRGTGELFF.

This clone was recorded a few times. The rearrangement uses TRBV2 and TRBJ2-2; TRBD2 agrees at 11 bases. With V trimmed by 7 bases and J by 6 bases, 4 bases remained unmatched. Per germline, CDR1 SNHLY and CDR2 FYNNEI. This CDR3 region has 14 residues. The CDR3 loop reads CASTTSGVPGELFF. In nucleotides, the CDR3 is TGTGCCAGCACGACTAGCGGGGTACCCGGGGAGCTGTTTTTT.

This clone was detected a few times. Other DNA sequences in this sample translate to the same CDR3. The J gene is TRBJ1-1, the V gene TRBV7-9; D gene uncertain. Trimming stripped 1 base from V and 4 bases from J, with 7 bases between. Germline CDR1 is SEHNR and CDR2 is FQNEAQ (reference sequence). This CDR3 has 13 residues. The CDR3 bases are TGTGCCAGCAGCTTAGAAGGAGGCACTGAAGCTTTCTTT. Residues: CASSLEGGTEAFF. Supplemented by reference TRBV7-9 and TRBJ1-1, the full variable domain reads DTGVSQNPRHKITKRGQNVTFRCDPISEHNRLYWYRQTLGQGPEFLTYFQNEAQLEKSRLLSDRFSAERPKGSFSTLEIQRTEQGDSAMYLCASSLEGGTEAFFGQGTRLTVV.

This clone occurred a few times. V usage is TRBV6-5 and J usage is TRBJ1-6, with D possibly matching TRBD1 (5 bases). Germline CDR1 and CDR2: MNHEY and SVGAGI. The V and J ends lost 0 bases and 9 bases respectively, with 12 bases between them. The CDR3 loop spans 15 amino acids. CDR3 loop: CASSYSRAGTSPLHF. CDR3 DNA: TGTGCCAGCAGTTACTCGAGGGCAGGGACTTCACCCCTCCACTTT.

DNA for the CDR3: TGTGCCAGCGGTCGGACTCCGAACACCGGGGAGCTGTTTTTT. Translating it yields CASGRTPNTGELFF. V and J are TRBV2 and TRBJ2-2; perhaps TRBD2 as D (5 bases). This CDR3 spans 14 amino acids. Looked up from germline, CDR1 is SNHLY and CDR2 is FYNNEI. Trimming removed 8 bases from V and 0 bases from J, with 10 bases in between.

About this clone itself: Other DNA sequences of this sample code for an identical CDR3. This chain joins TRBV5-4 and TRBJ1-6, with TRBD1 as a possible D gene (5 bases). V lost 4 bases, J lost 0 bases, and 11 bases lay in between. The CDR3 contains 16 residues. Looked up from germline, CDR1 is SGHNT and CDR2 is YYREEE (reference sequence). DNA of the CDR3: TGTGCCAGCAGCCTCGGGGGGAGCTCCTATAATTCACCCCTCCACTTT. Translating gives CASSLGGSSYNSPLHF. The entire variable domain, with the rest obtained from reference TRBV5-4 and TRBJ1-6, is as follows: ETGVTQSPTHLIKTRGQQVTLRCSSQSGHNTVSWYQQALGQGPQFIFQYYREEENGRGNFPPRFSGLQFPNYSSELNVNALELDDSALYLCASSLGGSSYNSPLHFGNGTRLTVT.

The chain employs TRBV11-3 and TRBJ2-1, with 12 positions matching TRBD2. The V gene end was trimmed by 2 bases and the J gene end by 4 bases; junction bases not matched to a gene: 0. This CDR3 spans 15 amino acids. The germline CDR1 and CDR2 sequences are SGHNT and YENEEA. The CDR3 sequence is CASSLLAGGYNEQFF. In DNA, the CDR3 is TGTGCCAGCAGCTTACTAGCGGGGGGGTACAATGAGCAGTTCTTC. Full variable domain (rest looked up from reference TRBV11-3 and TRBJ2-1): EAGVVQSPRYKIIEKKQPVAFWCNPISGHNTLYWYLQNLGQGPELLIRYENEEAVDDSQLPKDRFSAERLKGVDSTLKIQPAELGDSAVYLCASSLLAGGYNEQFFGPGTRLTVL.